A selection of T cell receptor beta chains follows, all from one sample in a study of tumor-infiltrating lymphocytes in primary liver carcinoma. MiXCR, applied by TCRdb to the multiplex PCR reads, yields one record per CDR3 protein. The repertoire consists of approximately 320,000 distinct CDR3 sequences, with more than 55% occurring once and the leading ten covering 17%. Sequenced input: peripheral blood. All receptors come from a woman in her thirties with primary liver carcinoma and hepatitis B virus infection. Both conserved end residues are part of each CDR3.

j_call	v_call	cdr3_aa
TRBJ2-2	TRBV10-3	CAISESMFGDRTGELFF
TRBJ2-5	TRBV6-5	CASSYSNVRRETQYF
TRBJ2-3	TRBV12-3/TRBV12-4	CASADRVTDTQYF
TRBJ2-7	TRBV6-5	CASSKSQRSHDSYYEQYF
TRBJ2-1	TRBV14	CASSQDLGATGGSNEQLF
TRBJ2-4	TRBV12-3/TRBV12-4	CPSSLVGGGDIQYF
TRBJ2-1	TRBV10-3	CAISESGLALNEQFF
TRBJ2-5	TRBV11-2	CASSLGFGRGSRGTQYF
TRBJ2-7	TRBV7-9	CASRLLASHEQYF
TRBJ1-1	TRBV29-1	CSVQGSGIEAFF
TRBJ2-7	TRBV6-6	CVSSKAQGFSYEQYF
TRBJ2-3	TRBV28	CASSKRYRGTDTQYF
TRBJ2-1	TRBV12-3/TRBV12-4	CASSLDRLAGVLNEQFF
TRBJ1-3	TRBV12-3/TRBV12-4	CTSSIAVGNTIYF
TRBJ2-7	TRBV11-2	CARNLAYEQYF
TRBJ2-7	TRBV7-2	CDSSLGGSYEQYF
TRBJ2-1	TRBV6-5	CASTTTSGRSNEQFF
TRBJ2-5	TRBV5-1	CASSLGSGLYQETQYF
TRBJ2-3	TRBV4-1	CASSHGTVDTDTQYF
TRBJ1-1	TRBV9	CASSGQMGLNTEAFF
TRBJ2-7	TRBV4-2	CASSQVLQGRNEQYF
TRBJ2-5	TRBV7-8	CASSASGRPQEAQYF
TRBJ1-2	TRBV5-4	CASNTGGSNYGYTF
TRBJ2-2	TRBV28	CASSPWGRRLTGELFF